The 7 T cell receptor beta chains presented below share a single source sample, sequenced in a study of tumor-infiltrating lymphocytes in primary liver carcinoma (dated 2017 in TCRdb). Sequencing was performed on an Illumina HiSeq 2500. TCRbeta-specific cDNA was reverse-transcribed from 500 ng total RNA using a constant-region primer and ProtoScript II reverse transcriptase. The TCRbeta libraries were prepared through three rounds of nested multiplex PCR following a slightly modified ARM-PCR procedure. The first two PCR rounds used multiplex TRBV1-TRBV30 forward primers with a Cbeta reverse primer, each for around 10 cycles. The public reads were reprocessed in TCRdb via fastp at Q25 and MiXCR, keeping in-frame beta chains. Each record represents a unique CDR3 protein, reported with the most common genes and DNA among its rows. The sample table holds hundreds of thousands of distinct CDR3 sequences, of which approximately 58% were seen once. The ten most abundant clones make up over 15% of the sample.

Blood RNA was extracted from unsorted whole blood with TRIzol reagent; germline DNA came from the DNeasy Blood & Tissue kit. The sequenced sample was peripheral blood. These receptors all come from a woman aged 25 to 39 with primary liver carcinoma and hepatitis B virus infection.

V is TRBV29-1 and J is TRBJ1-1; D gene unclear. Per the germline V gene, CDR1 is SQVTM and CDR2 is ANQGSEA. This CDR3 contains 12 residues. The chain's CDR3 is CNGGRRNTEAFF. DNA of the CDR3: TGCAACGGTGGCAGGAGGAATACTGAAGCTTTCTTT.

Regarding this clonotype: A much larger clone sits a single nucleotide away, making a read error possible. The gene calls are TRBV6-1 and TRBJ1-4, with 11 bases fitting TRBD1. The length of the CDR3 is 15 residues. V dropped 10 bases and J dropped 3; count of bases not matched to a gene: 7. Germline CDR1 is MNHNS and CDR2 is SASEGT. CDR3 DNA sequence: TGTGCCAACTCAGGGACAGGGGGTGCTAATGAAAAACTGTTTTTT. Amino acids: CANSGTGGANEKLFF.

About this clonotype: A read error is possible here, since a much larger clone lies one base away. This chain connects TRBV4-2 to TRBJ2-7, with 7 bases that match TRBD1. CDR3 length equals 15 residues. Germline V gene lookup returns CDR1 LGHNA and CDR2 YNFKEQ. The CDR3 sequence is CASIQDVQGLREQYF. CDR3 DNA sequence: TGTGCCAGCATCCAAGATGTACAGGGGTTGAGGGAGCAGTACTTC.

This clonotype was counted a few times. V gene TRBV6-5 combines with J gene TRBJ2-3, with TRBD1 matching 8 bases. The germline V gene has CDR1 MNHEY and CDR2 SVGAGI. The CDR3 runs 13 residues. With V trimmed by 10 bases and J by 4 bases, 7 bases remained unmatched. The CDR3: CATRGRLSDTQYF. The CDR3 DNA reads TGTGCCACCAGGGGGCGCCTTTCAGATACGCAGTATTTT.

As to this clonotype: It may be a read error: a sequence one base away is much more abundant. The chain recombines TRBV6-5 with TRBJ1-6; no clear D. The CDR3 has 12 amino acids. Between the trimmed V and J ends, which lost 2 bases and 11 bases, there was a span of 7 bases. The V gene's germline CDR1 is MNHEY and CDR2 SVGAGI. CDR3 coding DNA: TGTGCCAGCAGTTACCCTGATACACCCCTCCACTTT. It specifies CASSYPDTPLHF.

This clonotype was observed once. The rearrangement links TRBV11-2 to TRBJ2-1, with D unresolved. Germline V gene lookup returns CDR1 SGHAT and CDR2 FQNNGV. This CDR3 has 14 amino acids. The V and J ends lost 5 bases and 8 bases respectively, with 16 bases between them. CDR3 protein: CASSDIGGPDEQFF. The CDR3 DNA follows: TGTGCCAGCAGCGACATAGGTGGACCCGATGAGCAGTTCTTC.

As regards this clonotype: The junction differs from germline at one of its ends, possibly a read error. The chain couples TRBV20-1 to TRBJ2-1; D unresolved. Germline assignment: CDR1 DFQATT and CDR2 SNEGSKA (reference sequence). The CDR3 covers 14 residues. CDR3 protein: CSARDMGRDNVQFF. CDR3 sequence (DNA): TGCAGTGCTAGAGATATGGGTAGAGACAATGTGCAGTTCTTC.